The 11 T cell receptor beta chains below come from one sample, sequenced in a study of T cells in Graves' hyperthyroidism and ophthalmopathy. Researchers amplified the TCR beta CDR3 regions from RNA transcripts. Initially, a first-round RT-PCR of the TCR CDR3 employed the HTBI primer set. TCRdb re-analysed the multiplex PCR reads in MiXCR, keeping a single row per CDR3 protein. The repertoire includes roughly 550,000 distinct CDR3 sequences, more than 15% of them detected once, and approximately 30% sits in the top ten. The sample taken for sequencing was blood. Receptor source: a woman in her twenties or thirties with Graves' ophthalmopathy.

This clonotype showed up just a few times. CDR3 sequence (DNA): TGCAGTGCTAGACCCTCGCCCCGGGACAACCTCTACAATGAGCAGTTCTTC. Translated, it gives CSARPSPRDNLYNEQFF. The J gene is TRBJ2-1, the V gene TRBV20-1; tentatively, D is TRBD1 (6 bases). This CDR3 contains 17 residues. The ends were cut back, 2 bases at V and 3 bases at J, with 20 bases in the middle. Germline V gene sequence: CDR1 DFQATT, CDR2 SNEGSKA (reference sequence).

The chain employs TRBV20-1 and TRBJ2-1; D may be TRBD1 (6 bases). The V end lost 0 bases, the J end lost 3 bases, and 15 bases lay between the germline ends. The CDR3 is 16 amino acids. Germline V gives CDR1 DFQATT, CDR2 SNEGSKA (reference sequence). The CDR3 DNA follows: TGCAGTGCTAGAGACGCCCCGGGACATAGCTACAATGAGCAGTTCTTC. Translating gives CSARDAPGHSYNEQFF.

The V and J genes are TRBV27 and TRBJ1-1; TRBD1 is a possible D gene (5 bases). The V gene lost 5 bases and the J gene lost 0 bases, with 13 bases spanning the gap. The V gene's germline CDR1 is MNHEY and CDR2 SMNVEV (reference sequence). The CDR3 is made up of 15 amino acids. The DNA of the CDR3 is TGTGCCAGCAGTCCTTCCAGGGTAATGAACACTGAAGCTTTCTTT. Its protein product is CASSPSRVMNTEAFF.

This clonotype was seen ten or more times. The chain is built from TRBV7-2 and TRBJ2-1; tentatively, D is TRBD2 (5 bases). Trimming removed 6 bases from V and 3 bases from J, with 18 bases in between. Germline loops: CDR1 SGHTA, CDR2 FQGNSA. The CDR3 spans 16 residues. This chain's CDR3 is CASRFPPSGDYNEQFF. In DNA, the CDR3 is TGTGCCAGCAGGTTTCCCCCCAGCGGAGACTACAATGAGCAGTTCTTC.

The CDR3 protein is CASSVDDRVDTEAFF. The CDR3 DNA sequence: TGTGCCAGCAGCGTAGACGACAGGGTGGACACTGAAGCTTTCTTT. This chain connects TRBV9 to TRBJ1-1, with TRBD1 identical over 7 bases. J gave up 3 bases and V 0 bases, and 5 bases lay outside the gene matches. This CDR3 region has 15 residues. Germline CDR1 and CDR2: SGDLS and YYNGEE.

This clonotype was recorded many times. The chain combines TRBV3-1 with TRBJ2-2, with 11 nucleotides matching TRBD2. Trimming took 2 bases from V and 5 from J; bases not matched to a gene: 1. The length of the CDR3 is 15 residues. Germline CDR1 LGHDT, CDR2 YNNKEL (reference sequence). CDR3 in DNA: TGTGCCAGCAGCCAAACTAGCGGGAGTACCGGGGAGCTGTTTTTT. Residues: CASSQTSGSTGELFF.

About this clonotype: The DNA is omitted, as the CDR3 cannot be located on it reliably, and the CDR3 follows TCRdb's listing. V is TRBV7-6 and J is TRBJ2-7. Germline V gene lookup returns CDR1 SGHVS and CDR2 FNYEAQ. Both ends counted, the CDR3 spans 20 residues. The CDR3 sequence is CASSFYICSAATGGAYEQYF.

This clonotype occurred a few times. This rearrangement joins TRBV7-3 to TRBJ2-5; 7 bases are shared with TRBD1. Germline V gives CDR1 SGHTA, CDR2 FQGTGA. V trimming: 5 bases; J trimming: 5 bases; junction bases outside the gene matches: 5. This CDR3 spans 13 amino acids. CDR3 DNA: TGTGCCAGCAGCGCCTTCAGGGGGGAGACCCAGTACTTC. Protein sequence: CASSAFRGETQYF.

Only a few counts were recorded for this clonotype. The chain joins TRBV18 to TRBJ1-4, with 8 bases lining up with TRBD1. Per germline, CDR1 KGHSH and CDR2 LQKENI. CDR3 size: 16 residues. V lost 6 bases, J lost 7 bases, and 13 bases stayed unmatched. CDR3 bases: TGTGCCAGCTCCAGGGACAGGTTGACGACGGGTGAAAAACTGTTTTTT. Protein sequence: CASSRDRLTTGEKLFF.

As to this clonotype: A much larger clone sits a single nucleotide away, making a read error possible. This chain uses TRBV6-2 or TRBV6-3 with TRBJ2-7, with D hard to call. The CDR3 contains 12 residues. The germline CDR1 and CDR2 sequences are MNHEY and SVGEGT. The V and J ends lost 5 bases and 6 bases respectively, with 11 bases between them. Written as DNA, the CDR3 is TGTGCCAGCAGTGGTTCCCCGGGCGAGCAGTACTTC. It is translated as CASSGSPGEQYF.

This clonotype showed up many times. The chain combines TRBV6-4 with TRBJ2-3; 8 bases align to TRBD2. Unmatched junction bases numbered 4, after V lost 0 bases and J lost 2 bases. This CDR3 spans 16 amino acids. The germline V gene encodes CDR1 MRHNA and CDR2 SNTAGT. The CDR3 DNA reads TGTGCCAGCAGTGACTCGGTAGCGGGACACACAGATACGCAGTATTTT. This codes for CASSDSVAGHTDTQYF.